These 19 T cell receptor beta chains share one sample of origin, sequenced in a study of blood T cell repertoires in COVID-19. Produced via immunoSEQ multiplex PCR; TCRdb's table is partial and in-frame only. Of 250,000 to 300,000 clones in the sample, around 90% are singletons; the top ten hold about 1%. The sample taken for sequencing was PBMCs or T cells enriched from blood (not recorded which). Source of these receptors: a woman in her 30s who had recovered from COVID-19.

The chain uses TRBV9 and TRBJ1-1; maybe TRBD1 (5 bases). Trimming took off 2 bases at V and 6 bases at J, with 14 bases between the two ends. Germline CDR1 and CDR2: SGDLS and YYNGEE. CDR3 length: 14 residues. DNA of the CDR3: TGTGCCAGCAGCGTCGGTTCAGGGAGGGCTGAAGCTTTCTTT. Translation gives CASSVGSGRAEAFF.

The V gene is TRBV5-1, the J gene TRBJ2-3; 8 nucleotides line up with TRBD2. Per germline, CDR1 SGHRS and CDR2 YFSETQ. This CDR3 contains 17 residues. Trimming took 0 bases from V and 2 from J; bases not matched to a gene: 8. The chain's CDR3 is CASSLDGGGTYTDTQYF. CDR3 nucleotide sequence: TGCGCCAGCAGCTTGGATGGCGGGGGGACATACACAGATACGCAGTATTTT.

The chain links TRBV27 to TRBJ1-3; no reliable D call. The ends were cut back, 4 bases at V and 1 base at J, with 5 bases in the middle. Germline values: CDR1 MNHEY, CDR2 SMNVEV (reference sequence). The CDR3 spans 13 residues. The CDR3 loop reads CASSYSSGNTIYF. The CDR3 nucleotides read TGTGCCAGCAGTTACTCATCTGGAAACACCATATATTTT.

V is TRBV11-3 and J is TRBJ2-1, with a possible D match to TRBD2 (6 bases). The CDR3 is 15 residues long. Germline loops: CDR1 SGHNT, CDR2 YENEEA. Trimming shortened V by 2 bases and J by 5 bases, and 13 bases separated the two germline ends. CDR3 loop: CASSLLRGFHNEQFF. CDR3 DNA: TGTGCCAGCAGCTTATTACGGGGGTTTCACAATGAGCAGTTCTTC.

This chain uses TRBV18 with TRBJ1-1; 10 positions agree with TRBD1. V shed 0 bases and J 6 bases; nucleotides not matched to a gene: 1. This CDR3 region has 14 residues. Germline CDR1 KGHSH, CDR2 LQKENI. DNA of the CDR3: TGTGCCAGCTCACCACCGGGACAGGGGTCTGAAGCTTTCTTT. Translated: CASSPPGQGSEAFF.

The chain uses TRBV6-5 and TRBJ1-5; D perhaps matches TRBD1 (5 bases). V was clipped by 4 bases and J by 5 bases, with 9 bases between them. The CDR3 extends over 13 amino acids. CDR1 is MNHEY, CDR2 SVGAGI, per germline. Here the CDR3 reads CASSSQGHQPQHF. CDR3 DNA: TGTGCCAGCAGTTCCCAGGGTCATCAGCCCCAGCATTTT.

This clone was seen a few times. The chain uses TRBV7-2 and TRBJ1-1; TRBD1 matches at 8 bases. The V segment lost 4 bases and the J segment 3 bases; nucleotides outside the gene matches: 1. The V gene's germline CDR1 is SGHTA and CDR2 FQGNSA. The CDR3 runs to 13 residues. CDR3 amino acids: CASSWTGYTEAFF. The DNA for the CDR3 is TGTGCCAGCAGCTGGACAGGGTACACTGAAGCTTTCTTT.

The V and J genes are TRBV15 and TRBJ1-1; D not certain. V was pared by 5 bases and J by 3 bases, with 16 bases between. The CDR3 has 15 amino acids. Germline CDR1 LNHNV, CDR2 YYDKDF (reference sequence). The CDR3 region has the DNA TGTGCCACCAGCTACCGTCTAGTGGAGGACACTGAAGCTTTCTTT. Protein product: CATSYRLVEDTEAFF.

The chain links TRBV28 to TRBJ1-6; D ambiguous. The CDR3 covers 14 residues. The V and J ends lost 6 bases and 14 bases respectively, with 20 bases between them. Germline V lookup: CDR1 MDHEN, CDR2 SYDVKM. The CDR3 nucleotides read TGTGCCAGCAGCTTCCCCGGCGGGCCAAGGACCCTCCACTTT. This translates into CASSFPGGPRTLHF.

The V and J genes are TRBV5-5 and TRBJ1-1, with D perhaps matching TRBD1 (5 bases). Germline V gene sequence: CDR1 SGHKS, CDR2 YYEKEE (reference sequence). This CDR3 region has 15 residues. V was cut by 0 bases and J by 3 bases, with 12 bases left in between. The CDR3 loop reads CASSLAGGSDTEAFF. In DNA, the CDR3 is TGTGCCAGCAGCTTGGCCGGGGGATCGGACACTGAAGCTTTCTTT.

This chain connects TRBV7-2 to TRBJ1-5, with a tentative D call TRBD1 (5 bases). Germline V lookup: CDR1 SGHTA, CDR2 FQGNSA. The CDR3 sequence is 17 residues long. Trimming took 5 bases from V and 2 from J, leaving 19 bases between them. The CDR3 DNA reads as TGTGCCAGCAGCATACGGCAGGGTAAAGGGGGCAATCAGCCCCAGCATTTT. It is translated as CASSIRQGKGGNQPQHF.

This chain links TRBV7-9 with TRBJ2-1; tentatively, D is TRBD2 (6 bases). V was cut by 4 bases and J by 4 bases, with 17 bases left in between. This CDR3 is 16 amino acids long. From germline, CDR1 is SEHNR and CDR2 FQNEAQ (reference sequence). The CDR3 sequence: CASSSSRRGPYNEQFF. The CDR3 DNA sequence: TGTGCCAGCAGCTCTTCCCGGCGGGGACCTTACAATGAGCAGTTCTTC.

The rearrangement joins TRBV7-9 to TRBJ1-2; tentative D call: TRBD1 (5 bases). V lost 5 bases and J 2 bases, leaving 12 bases between the germline ends. This CDR3 has 14 residues. Germline CDR1 and CDR2: SEHNR and FQNEAQ (reference sequence). The CDR3 sequence is CASSPQGLNYGYTF. DNA for the CDR3: TGTGCCAGCAGCCCCCAGGGACTCAACTATGGCTACACCTTC.

CDR3 DNA sequence: TGTGCCAGCTCACTAGGGGCAATATTGAACACTGAAGCTTTCTTT. It specifies CASSLGAILNTEAFF. The chain uses TRBV18 and TRBJ1-1; D possibly corresponds to TRBD1 (5 bases). Germline V lookup: CDR1 KGHSH, CDR2 LQKENI. V was cut by 4 bases and J by 0 bases, with 12 bases left in between. The length of the CDR3 is 15 residues.

V usage is TRBV9 and J usage is TRBJ2-3; D is uncertain. Germline-derived CDR1 and CDR2 are SGDLS and YYNGEE. Between the trimmed V and J ends, which lost 2 bases and 3 bases, there was a span of 13 bases. This CDR3 is 15 amino acids long. CDR3 sequence: CASSVLGRPTDTQYF. In DNA, the CDR3 is TGTGCCAGCAGCGTTCTAGGTCGCCCGACAGATACGCAGTATTTT.

The chain has TRBV9 and TRBJ2-1, with 8 nucleotides matching TRBD1. CDR1 is SGDLS, CDR2 YYNGEE, per germline. The CDR3 is 16 residues long. With 0 bases clipped from V and 6 bases from J, the junction kept 8 bases outside the gene matches. CDR3 coding DNA: TGTGCCAGCAGCGTAGGGAGGACAGGGATTTTCAATGAGCAGTTCTTC. It encodes CASSVGRTGIFNEQFF. Variable domain in full (rest from reference TRBV9 and TRBJ2-1): DSGVTQTPKHLITATGQRVTLRCSPRSGDLSVYWYQQSLDQGLQFLIQYYNGEERAKGNILERFSAQQFPDLHSELNLSSLELGDSALYFCASSVGRTGIFNEQFFGPGTRLTVL.

The chain couples TRBV27 to TRBJ2-7; 9 positions match TRBD2. Trimming took 3 bases from V and 4 from J; bases not matched to a gene: 7. CDR1 MNHEY and CDR2 SMNVEV come from the germline V gene (reference sequence). The CDR3 covers 15 residues. In DNA, the CDR3 is TGTGCCAGCAGTTTCGAAGCGGGGGGTACTTACGAGCAGTACTTC. This gives the protein CASSFEAGGTYEQYF.

The V and J genes are TRBV5-1 and TRBJ2-3, with TRBD2 matching 10 bases. The CDR3 has 18 residues. Per germline, CDR1 SGHRS and CDR2 YFSETQ. V lost 6 bases, J lost 0 bases, and 13 bases stayed unmatched. The CDR3 DNA reads as TGCGCCAGCACATGGATAGCGGGGGGCCCGTTGAGCACAGATACGCAGTATTTT. It encodes CASTWIAGGPLSTDTQYF.

This sequence joins TRBV7-9 and TRBJ1-1, with no clear D. Germline values: CDR1 SEHNR, CDR2 FQNEAQ (reference sequence). The CDR3 has 14 residues. The ends were cut back, 6 bases at V and 4 bases at J, with 15 bases in the middle. CDR3 region: CASSPRRVRTEAFF. CDR3 DNA: TGTGCCAGCAGTCCGAGGAGAGTACGCACTGAAGCTTTCTTT.